This passage covers 29 T cell receptor beta chains from one sample sequenced in a study of monozygotic twins with inflammatory bowel disease. Following a re-call of the 5' RACE reads, TCRdb has one entry per CDR3 protein and lacks DNA. In total, the table holds approximately 420,000 distinct CDR3 sequences. What was sequenced was blood. Source of these receptors: a human donor with ulcerative colitis or Crohn's disease, or a healthy co-twin of an affected twin (not recorded which).

The chain recombines TRBV19 with TRBJ2-2; there is no DNA to check the TCRdb D call of TRBD1. The CDR3 is made up of 17 amino acids. Per the germline V gene, CDR1 is LNHDA and CDR2 is SQIVND (reference sequence). This CDR3 reads CASSSDRGLDGTGELFF.

This sequence joins TRBV10-3 and TRBJ2-3. Germline CDR1 reads ENHRY; CDR2 reads SYGVKD. The CDR3 consists of 13 residues. CDR3 protein: CAISGGFTDTQYF.

V and J are TRBV5-6 and TRBJ1-4. This CDR3 spans 15 amino acids. In germline, CDR1 is SGHDT, CDR2 YYEEEE. The CDR3 loop reads CASSPEVTTNEKLFF.

The rearrangement links TRBV7-9 to TRBJ2-5; TCRdb returns TRBD1, unconfirmable since there is no DNA. The CDR3 length is 15 residues. Germline values: CDR1 SEHNR, CDR2 FQNEAQ (reference sequence). Here the CDR3 reads CASTLGQGMGETQYF.

The V and J genes are TRBV19 and TRBJ2-7. Looked up from germline, CDR1 is LNHDA and CDR2 is SQIVND (reference sequence). The CDR3 runs to 13 residues. The CDR3 is CASSHDSPYEQYF.

This chain joins TRBV20-1 and TRBJ2-3; TCRdb returns TRBD2, unconfirmable since there is no DNA. Germline V gives CDR1 DFQATT, CDR2 SNEGSKA (reference sequence). This CDR3 has 15 amino acids. CDR3 in amino acids: CSAFSLAGGGDTQYF.

The chain couples TRBV19 to TRBJ1-1. Germline assignment: CDR1 LNHDA and CDR2 SQIVND (reference sequence). The CDR3 contains 12 residues. CDR3 sequence: CASSTQYTEAFF.

V is TRBV15 and J is TRBJ2-1; lacking DNA, the TRBD1 call made by TCRdb goes unchecked. The germline V gene encodes CDR1 LNHNV and CDR2 YYDKDF (reference sequence). The CDR3 sequence is 16 residues long. The chain's CDR3 is CATSRDRSRTDNEQFF.

V is TRBV5-4 and J is TRBJ2-1; TCRdb's D call of TRBD1 is untestable without DNA. CDR1 SGHNT and CDR2 YYREEE come from the germline V gene (reference sequence). The CDR3 contains 15 residues. This CDR3 reads CASSFRDREGPSGIF.

The CDR3 sequence: CAWSRLGPENTEAFF. The chain recombines TRBV30 with TRBJ1-1; the D gene TCRdb calls, TRBD1, cannot be checked with no DNA. CDR1 is GTSNPN and CDR2 is SVGIG in the germline V gene (reference sequence). The CDR3 runs 15 residues. Full variable domain (remainder filled in from reference TRBV30 and TRBJ1-1): SQTIHQWPATLVQPVGSPLSLECTVEGTSNPNLYWYRQAAGRGLQLLFYSVGIGQISSEVPQNLSASRPQDRQFILSSKKLLLSDSGFYLCAWSRLGPENTEAFFGQGTRLTVV.

V usage is TRBV15 and J usage is TRBJ2-5; TCRdb picks TRBD1, but there is no DNA to check that call. The length of the CDR3 is 14 residues. Germline V gene sequence: CDR1 LNHNV, CDR2 YYDKDF (reference sequence). This chain's CDR3 is CATSARGGSETQYF.

The chain combines TRBV6-5 with TRBJ2-1; TCRdb gives TRBD2 as the D gene, but with no DNA this cannot be confirmed. The CDR3 length is 14 residues. CDR1 is MNHEY and CDR2 is SVGAGI in the germline V gene. The CDR3 region is CASSSNLGLAEQFF.

This rearrangement joins TRBV14 to TRBJ1-1; checking the TCRdb D call of TRBD1 is not possible without DNA. The CDR3 runs to 13 residues. Germline values: CDR1 SGHDN, CDR2 FVKESK. The CDR3: CASRPVGGHEAFF.

The CDR3 here is CASSLMEGDQPQHF. The chain employs TRBV28 and TRBJ1-5. The CDR3 is 14 amino acids. The V gene's germline CDR1 is MDHEN and CDR2 SYDVKM.

This chain joins TRBV20-1 and TRBJ1-1; TCRdb proposes TRBD1, but this gene call is untestable without DNA. CDR1 DFQATT and CDR2 SNEGSKA come from the germline V gene (reference sequence). The CDR3 is 12 residues long. CDR3 loop: CSAPTWGAGAFF.

This rearrangement joins TRBV3-1 to TRBJ2-2; TCRdb indicates TRBD1, and absent DNA this call remains unverified. In germline, CDR1 is LGHDT, CDR2 YNNKEL (reference sequence). CDR3 length equals 18 residues. The CDR3: CASSQEGGGTANTGELFF.

The chain employs TRBV28 and TRBJ2-4. Germline values: CDR1 MDHEN, CDR2 SYDVKM. CDR3 length: 14 amino acids. This CDR3 reads CASSLLVAKNIQYF.

The chain has TRBV27 and TRBJ2-7; TCRdb reports TRBD2, a call that lacks DNA to check it against. Germline V gene data show CDR1 as MNHEY and CDR2 as SMNVEV (reference sequence). This CDR3 region has 16 residues. CDR3 loop: CASSSSTVSGRGEQYF.

The chain uses TRBV7-2 and TRBJ1-1; TCRdb selects TRBD1, and the lack of DNA leaves this call unchecked. CDR1 and CDR2 from the germline V gene are SGHTA and FQGNSA. The CDR3 consists of 12 residues. This CDR3 is CASSVRDRGAFF.

The chain joins TRBV2 to TRBJ1-6. The CDR3 has 13 residues. Germline V CDR1 and CDR2: SNHLY, FYNNEI. CDR3 protein: CASRRDGNSPLHF.

This rearrangement joins TRBV4-1 to TRBJ2-3. The CDR3 totals 14 residues. CDR1 is MGHRA, CDR2 YSYEKL, per germline. CDR3 sequence: CASSQDPGKDTQYF.

The V gene is TRBV4-1, the J gene TRBJ1-2; the TRBD1 assignment by TCRdb is unverifiable without DNA. Germline V lookup: CDR1 MGHRA, CDR2 YSYEKL. CDR3 length: 16 residues. CDR3: CASSQDSGQGDWGYTF.

The V and J genes are TRBV19 and TRBJ2-5; TCRdb reports TRBD1, a call that lacks DNA to check it against. Germline V gene sequence: CDR1 LNHDA, CDR2 SQIVND (reference sequence). The length of the CDR3 is 13 residues. CDR3 residues: CASSRQVGETQYF.

This CDR3 is CASSIKGNTGKLFF. This sequence joins TRBV19 and TRBJ2-2. Germline assignment: CDR1 LNHDA and CDR2 SQIVND (reference sequence). The CDR3 is 14 residues long.

This chain connects TRBV7-9 to TRBJ2-1; TCRdb gives TRBD2 as the D gene, but with no DNA this cannot be confirmed. Germline lookup yields CDR1 SEHNR and CDR2 FQNEAQ (reference sequence). The CDR3 loop spans 13 amino acids. This chain's CDR3 is CASSPLSENEQFF.

This chain uses TRBV27 with TRBJ2-6; the D call of TRBD2 rests on TCRdb alone, since no DNA is present to check it. This CDR3 is built from 17 residues. Germline-derived CDR1 and CDR2 are MNHEY and SMNVEV (reference sequence). The CDR3 spells CASSFSRRGSGANVLTF.

The chain is built from TRBV19 and TRBJ2-1; TCRdb proposes TRBD2, but this gene call is untestable without DNA. CDR1 is LNHDA, CDR2 SQIVND, per germline (reference sequence). This CDR3 comprises 14 residues. Here the CDR3 reads CASNRGLALNEQFF.

This chain joins TRBV24-1 and TRBJ2-2; without DNA, the TCRdb call of TRBD1 cannot be checked. Germline V CDR1 and CDR2: KGHDR, SFDVKD. This CDR3 region has 16 residues. CDR3 amino acids: CATSDNRGANTGELFF.

V gene TRBV28 combines with J gene TRBJ1-4; TCRdb reports TRBD1, a call that lacks DNA to check it against. The CDR3 length is 15 residues. Germline V lookup: CDR1 MDHEN, CDR2 SYDVKM. CDR3 sequence reads: CASSYPGTGNEKLFF.